A selection of T cell receptor beta chains follows, all from one sample in a study of T cell responses to AZD1222 COVID-19 vaccine. The method was immunoSEQ multiplex PCR; TCRdb's version includes in-frame clones alone and lacks a portion of them. The sample includes about 92,000 clones, 90% of them seen just once. The specimen comprised peripheral blood, sampled on day 0 of AZD1222 vaccination. The receptors derive from an adult in good health. Each CDR3 is given with its conserved first and last residue. Fields, in order: V gene, D gene, clone size, J gene, CDR3 DNA, CDR3 protein. D genes are given only for firm matches. Only part of the rows carry a size: once, few, many, or a class if the clone is expanded.

v_call: TRBV5-4
d_call: .
clone_size: .
j_call: TRBJ1-1
cdr3_nt: TGTGCCAGCAGCCCCGGACAGACGAACACTGAAGCTTTCTTT
cdr3_aa: CASSPGQTNTEAFF

v_call: TRBV28
d_call: .
clone_size: .
j_call: TRBJ2-6
cdr3_nt: TGTGCCAGCGCGCAAACCCCCTCTGGGGCCAACGTCCTGACTTTC
cdr3_aa: CASAQTPSGANVLTF

v_call: TRBV7-9
d_call: .
clone_size: .
j_call: TRBJ1-1
cdr3_nt: TGTGCCAGCAGCCCCTTCAACACTGAAGCTTTCTTT
cdr3_aa: CASSPFNTEAFF

v_call: TRBV28
d_call: .
clone_size: .
j_call: TRBJ2-4
cdr3_nt: TGTGCCAGCAACCTACAGGGAGGAGAAGCCAAAAACATTCAGTACTTC
cdr3_aa: CASNLQGGEAKNIQYF

v_call: TRBV20-1
d_call: .
clone_size: .
j_call: TRBJ2-5
cdr3_nt: TGCAGTGCTAGTGGTCCCGGGGCCCAAGAGACCCAGTACTTC
cdr3_aa: CSASGPGAQETQYF

v_call: TRBV6-5
d_call: TRBD1
clone_size: .
j_call: TRBJ2-5
cdr3_nt: TGTGCCAGCAACCCAAGTCAGGGGGCAGGGGGGACCCAGTACTTC
cdr3_aa: CASNPSQGAGGTQYF

v_call: TRBV18
d_call: .
clone_size: .
j_call: TRBJ1-1
cdr3_nt: TGTGCCAGCTCACCCGCACAGGGACCCCGGGGGGAAGCTTTCTTT
cdr3_aa: CASSPAQGPRGEAFF

v_call: TRBV30
d_call: .
clone_size: once
j_call: TRBJ2-2
cdr3_nt: TGTGCCTGGGGGGAAGGCACCGGGGAGCTGTTTTTT
cdr3_aa: CAWGEGTGELFF

v_call: TRBV7-6
d_call: .
clone_size: .
j_call: TRBJ2-3
cdr3_nt: TGTGCCAGCAGCAAGGGGGGGAGAATAGGGCATTTT
cdr3_aa: CASSKGGRIGHF

v_call: TRBV19
d_call: TRBD2
clone_size: .
j_call: TRBJ2-1
cdr3_nt: TGTGCCAGTAGTATTATAGGGACTAGCGTCCACGAGCAGTTCTTC
cdr3_aa: CASSIIGTSVHEQFF

v_call: TRBV14
d_call: .
clone_size: .
j_call: TRBJ2-1
cdr3_nt: TGTGCCAGCAGCCCGAGAGGGGTCTCCTACAATGAGCAGTTCTTC
cdr3_aa: CASSPRGVSYNEQFF

v_call: TRBV4-1
d_call: .
clone_size: few
j_call: TRBJ1-1
cdr3_nt: TGCGCCAGCAGCCAGGGATCCGGGGAGAACACTGAAGCTTTCTTT
cdr3_aa: CASSQGSGENTEAFF

v_call: TRBV28
d_call: TRBD2
clone_size: .
j_call: TRBJ2-1
cdr3_nt: TGTGCCAGCATCCAAACTAGCGATAACAATGAGCAGTTCTTC
cdr3_aa: CASIQTSDNNEQFF

v_call: TRBV24-1
d_call: .
clone_size: .
j_call: TRBJ2-1
cdr3_nt: TGTGCCACCAGTGACCGCCGTGGGGGGACGTTAAATGAGCAGTTCTTC
cdr3_aa: CATSDRRGGTLNEQFF

v_call: TRBV15
d_call: .
clone_size: .
j_call: TRBJ1-1
cdr3_nt: TGTGCCACCAGCAGGCCCACGGGGGGAGGGACTGAAGCTTTCTTT
cdr3_aa: CATSRPTGGGTEAFF

v_call: TRBV10-3
d_call: TRBD2
clone_size: .
j_call: TRBJ2-1
cdr3_nt: TGTGCCATCAGTGTCGGCGCTAGCGGGACCTACAATGAGCAGTTCTTC
cdr3_aa: CAISVGASGTYNEQFF

v_call: TRBV28
d_call: .
clone_size: .
j_call: TRBJ1-6
cdr3_nt: TGTGCCAGCAGTTTGCTCGGCCAAAATTCACCCCTCCACTTT
cdr3_aa: CASSLLGQNSPLHF

v_call: TRBV19
d_call: TRBD1
clone_size: few
j_call: TRBJ2-3
cdr3_nt: TGTGCCAGTACCGCCATTCCGGGACAGGGCACAGATACGCAGTATTTT
cdr3_aa: CASTAIPGQGTDTQYF

v_call: TRBV7-3
d_call: .
clone_size: few
j_call: TRBJ2-7
cdr3_nt: TGTGCCAGCAGCTTAAAGGTGCGCGACGAGCAGTACTTC
cdr3_aa: CASSLKVRDEQYF

v_call: TRBV6-4
d_call: TRBD2
clone_size: .
j_call: TRBJ2-3
cdr3_nt: TGTGCCAGCAGTTTCCTTCTAGCGGCTTACACAGATACGCAGTATTTT
cdr3_aa: CASSFLLAAYTDTQYF

v_call: TRBV7-2
d_call: .
clone_size: .
j_call: TRBJ2-6
cdr3_nt: TGTGCCAGCAGCCCGAGGGGGGCCGGGGCCAACGTCCTGACTTTC
cdr3_aa: CASSPRGAGANVLTF

v_call: TRBV19
d_call: .
clone_size: once
j_call: TRBJ2-3
cdr3_nt: TGTGCCAGTAAGGAAGTTGACAGGCACACAGATACGCAGTATTTT
cdr3_aa: CASKEVDRHTDTQYF

v_call: TRBV28
d_call: .
clone_size: .
j_call: TRBJ2-7
cdr3_nt: TGTGCCAGTACAGCGTTAGTACCTCCCTACGAGCAGTACTTC
cdr3_aa: CASTALVPPYEQYF

v_call: TRBV2
d_call: .
clone_size: .
j_call: TRBJ1-2
cdr3_nt: TGTGCCAGCAGCCCCGACTCCCGCTATGGCTACACCTTC
cdr3_aa: CASSPDSRYGYTF

v_call: TRBV20-1
d_call: .
clone_size: .
j_call: TRBJ2-4
cdr3_nt: TGCAGTGCTAGAGGAGGCATTCAGTACTTC
cdr3_aa: CSARGGIQYF

v_call: TRBV27
d_call: TRBD2
clone_size: .
j_call: TRBJ2-1
cdr3_nt: TGTGCCAGCAGTTTATCCCCAGGGACGACTAGCGAGTTCTTC
cdr3_aa: CASSLSPGTTSEFF

v_call: TRBV2
d_call: .
clone_size: .
j_call: TRBJ1-3
cdr3_nt: TGTGCCAGCCAGACAGGCTCGGCTGGAAACACCATATATTTT
cdr3_aa: CASQTGSAGNTIYF

v_call: TRBV4-1
d_call: .
clone_size: .
j_call: TRBJ1-5
cdr3_nt: TGCGCCAGCAGCCAAGACCCGGGGGGGAATCAGCCCCAGCATTTT
cdr3_aa: CASSQDPGGNQPQHF

v_call: TRBV5-1
d_call: .
clone_size: .
j_call: TRBJ2-3
cdr3_nt: TGCGCCAGCAGAGGGACTCTGGTAGCTAGCACAGATACGCAGTATTTT
cdr3_aa: CASRGTLVASTDTQYF

v_call: TRBV28
d_call: TRBD1
clone_size: .
j_call: TRBJ1-5
cdr3_nt: TGTGCCAGCAGCCCCAGGGGGCATCAGCCCCAGCATTTT
cdr3_aa: CASSPRGHQPQHF

v_call: TRBV10-3
d_call: .
clone_size: .
j_call: TRBJ2-7
cdr3_nt: TGTGCCATCAGTGAGCCCACCAGTAACTACGAGCAGTACTTC
cdr3_aa: CAISEPTSNYEQYF

v_call: TRBV10-3
d_call: TRBD1
clone_size: .
j_call: TRBJ2-5
cdr3_nt: TGTGCCATCAGTGGAACCACCGACAGGGCAGAGACCCAGTACTTC
cdr3_aa: CAISGTTDRAETQYF

v_call: TRBV7-2
d_call: .
clone_size: .
j_call: TRBJ1-2
cdr3_nt: TGTGCCAGCAGCCCCGACAGGAACTATGGCTACACCTTC
cdr3_aa: CASSPDRNYGYTF

v_call: TRBV9
d_call: .
clone_size: .
j_call: TRBJ2-1
cdr3_nt: TGTGCCAGCACAGAGACGAGCTCCTACAATGAGCAGTTCTTC
cdr3_aa: CASTETSSYNEQFF

v_call: TRBV7-2
d_call: .
clone_size: .
j_call: TRBJ2-3
cdr3_nt: TGTGCCAGCAGCCGGGAGCGAGGGTCAGATACGCAGTATTTT
cdr3_aa: CASSRERGSDTQYF

v_call: TRBV7-8
d_call: TRBD1
clone_size: .
j_call: TRBJ1-4
cdr3_nt: TGTGCCAGCAGCTCGGGACAGGGTAATGAAAAACTGTTTTTT
cdr3_aa: CASSSGQGNEKLFF

v_call: TRBV2
d_call: .
clone_size: .
j_call: TRBJ1-1
cdr3_nt: TGTGCCAGCAGTGGGGACGTAGGGAATTCGGCTTTCTTT
cdr3_aa: CASSGDVGNSAFF

v_call: TRBV18
d_call: .
clone_size: once
j_call: TRBJ1-1
cdr3_nt: TGTGCCAGCTCACGCAGGGAGAACACTGAAGCTTTCTTT
cdr3_aa: CASSRRENTEAFF

v_call: TRBV13
d_call: .
clone_size: .
j_call: TRBJ2-4
cdr3_nt: TGTGCCAGCAGCTCGCGGGACAAAAACATTCAGTACTTC
cdr3_aa: CASSSRDKNIQYF

v_call: TRBV7-2
d_call: .
clone_size: .
j_call: TRBJ2-7
cdr3_nt: TGTGCCAGCAGCTTAATTAGGCAGGCATACGAGCAGTACTTC
cdr3_aa: CASSLIRQAYEQYF

v_call: TRBV6-5
d_call: .
clone_size: .
j_call: TRBJ1-2
cdr3_nt: TGTGCCAGTCAGCAGGGTGAGAATGGCTACACCTTC
cdr3_aa: CASQQGENGYTF

v_call: TRBV24-1
d_call: .
clone_size: .
j_call: TRBJ2-7
cdr3_nt: TGTGCCACCAGTGATAGTCCAAAACCCTCCTACGAGCAGTACTTC
cdr3_aa: CATSDSPKPSYEQYF

v_call: TRBV7-8
d_call: .
clone_size: .
j_call: TRBJ2-3
cdr3_nt: TGTGCCAGCGCCCCGCGCCTGTGGGGCACAGATACGCAGTATTTT
cdr3_aa: CASAPRLWGTDTQYF

v_call: TRBV6-4
d_call: .
clone_size: .
j_call: TRBJ1-4
cdr3_nt: TGTACCAGCAGTGACTCTGACAGTAGACTGTTTTTT
cdr3_aa: CTSSDSDSRLFF

v_call: TRBV5-1
d_call: TRBD1
clone_size: .
j_call: TRBJ2-7
cdr3_nt: TGCGCCAGCAGCCCGGGACAGGGGGACGAGCAGTACTTC
cdr3_aa: CASSPGQGDEQYF

v_call: TRBV5-1
d_call: .
clone_size: .
j_call: TRBJ2-7
cdr3_nt: TGCGCCAGCAGCTTGGGGGTCCGGGGCCAGGCGCCCTACGAGCAGTACTTC
cdr3_aa: CASSLGVRGQAPYEQYF

v_call: TRBV5-4
d_call: TRBD2
clone_size: .
j_call: TRBJ2-1
cdr3_nt: TGTGCCAGCAGCTGGAGACTAGCGCAGAACAATGAGCAGTTCTTC
cdr3_aa: CASSWRLAQNNEQFF

v_call: TRBV7-8
d_call: .
clone_size: .
j_call: TRBJ1-6
cdr3_nt: TGTGCCAGCAGCCGAGGGAGCTCCTATAATTCACCCCTCCACTTT
cdr3_aa: CASSRGSSYNSPLHF

v_call: TRBV5-4
d_call: .
clone_size: .
j_call: TRBJ2-1
cdr3_nt: TGTGCCAGCAGAGCGCCCCTCTCCTACAATGAGCAGTTCTTC
cdr3_aa: CASRAPLSYNEQFF

v_call: TRBV6-1
d_call: TRBD1
clone_size: .
j_call: TRBJ2-7
cdr3_nt: TGTGCCAGCAGTGGACAGGGGGGCGAGCAGTACTTC
cdr3_aa: CASSGQGGEQYF

v_call: TRBV11-3
d_call: TRBD2
clone_size: .
j_call: TRBJ2-1
cdr3_nt: TGTGCCAGCAGCCCGGGACTAGCGGGCAACAATGAGCAGTTCTTC
cdr3_aa: CASSPGLAGNNEQFF

v_call: TRBV5-4
d_call: TRBD2
clone_size: .
j_call: TRBJ2-2
cdr3_nt: TGTGCCAGCAGCCCATCGGGCGGGAGGGCCGGGGAGCTGTTTTTT
cdr3_aa: CASSPSGGRAGELFF

v_call: TRBV7-2
d_call: .
clone_size: .
j_call: TRBJ2-1
cdr3_nt: TGTGCCAGCAGCTCCCGGACTAACAATGAGCAGTTCTTC
cdr3_aa: CASSSRTNNEQFF

v_call: TRBV2
d_call: .
clone_size: .
j_call: TRBJ1-1
cdr3_nt: TGTGCCAGCAGTTCGGACAATGAAGCTTTCTTT
cdr3_aa: CASSSDNEAFF

v_call: TRBV4-3
d_call: .
clone_size: .
j_call: TRBJ2-5
cdr3_nt: TGCGCCAGCAGCCAAGAAAGGGGGGGACTACAAGAGACCCAGTACTTC
cdr3_aa: CASSQERGGLQETQYF

v_call: TRBV30
d_call: .
clone_size: .
j_call: TRBJ2-2
cdr3_nt: TGTGCCTGGAGGGGGGAAGTTCCCACCGGGGAGCTGTTTTTT
cdr3_aa: CAWRGEVPTGELFF

v_call: TRBV24-1
d_call: .
clone_size: .
j_call: TRBJ2-5
cdr3_nt: TGTGCCACCAGTGCGCAGGCCGGAGGAGAGACCCAGTACTTC
cdr3_aa: CATSAQAGGETQYF

v_call: TRBV4-3
d_call: .
clone_size: once
j_call: TRBJ1-2
cdr3_nt: TGCGCCAGCAGCCAAGATCTGGCAGGGAACTATGGCTACACCTTC
cdr3_aa: CASSQDLAGNYGYTF

v_call: TRBV7-2
d_call: .
clone_size: .
j_call: TRBJ2-1
cdr3_nt: TGTGCCAGCAGCTTCCTAGGGCCGGGGAATGAGCAGTTCTTC
cdr3_aa: CASSFLGPGNEQFF

v_call: TRBV28
d_call: .
clone_size: once
j_call: TRBJ1-1
cdr3_nt: TGTGCCAGCAGGGCTGACACTGAAGCTTTCTTT
cdr3_aa: CASRADTEAFF